Listed here are 18 T cell receptor beta chains from one sample, sequenced in a study of blood T cells in healthy people across ages. Sample-barcoded 5' priming and a J-beta primer mix drove a second PCR of about 6 to 12 cycles. TCRdb redid the calling of the 5' RACE reads with MiXCR, one entry per CDR3 protein. This table holds over 1,500,000 distinct CDR3 sequences, roughly 49% found once. Material: blood. The receptors originated from a woman aged 40-49 years in good health.

This chain joins TRBV2 and TRBJ1-6; D is uncertain. Trimming removed 6 bases at V and 4 bases at J, with 13 bases between. Per germline, CDR1 SNHLY and CDR2 FYNNEI. This CDR3 is built from 15 residues. CDR3 bases: TGTGCCAGCAGAGACCTCGTACCATATAATTCACCCCTCCACTTT. Its protein is CASRDLVPYNSPLHF.

This clonotype showed up just a few times. V gene TRBV29-1 combines with J gene TRBJ1-1; the D is unclear. This CDR3 has 8 amino acids. V lost 3 bases and J lost 8, with 1 base in between. The V gene's germline CDR1 is SQVTM and CDR2 ANQGSEA. As DNA, the CDR3 is TGCAGCGTTGAGGAAGCTTTCTTT. Protein: CSVEEAFF.

The rearrangement links TRBV5-1 to TRBJ2-1, with D perhaps matching TRBD1 (6 bases). The CDR3 length is 14 residues. V lost 3 bases, J lost 0 bases, and 7 bases lay in between. Looked up from germline, CDR1 is SGHRS and CDR2 is YFSETQ. CDR3: CASSWDNSYNEQFF. CDR3 sequence (DNA): TGCGCCAGCAGCTGGGACAACTCCTACAATGAGCAGTTCTTC.

This chain joins TRBV10-3 and TRBJ1-2, with D tentatively TRBD1 (5 bases). V gave up 6 bases and J gave up 3 bases, with 11 bases separating them. From germline, CDR1 is ENHRY and CDR2 SYGVKD. The CDR3 runs 13 residues. This CDR3 is CAIRGSTDYGYTF. CDR3 sequence (DNA): TGTGCCATCAGAGGTTCGACAGACTATGGCTACACCTTC.

The rearrangement joins TRBV6-2 or TRBV6-3 to TRBJ2-7, with D unclear. The CDR3 is made up of 14 amino acids. V was clipped by 5 bases and J by 4 bases, with 15 bases between them. The germline gives CDR1 MNHEY, CDR2 SVGEGT. CDR3 residues: CASSKNRVSYEQYF. In nucleotides, the CDR3 is TGTGCCAGCAGTAAGAACCGCGTCTCATACGAGCAGTACTTC.

As regards this clonotype: Germline is not matched at one junction end, which may reflect a read error. The rearrangement links TRBV7-2 to TRBJ2-5; unclear D gene. The DNA end is a closer match to TRBJ2-7, so the J assignment may be wrong. Germline lookup yields CDR1 SGHTA and CDR2 FQGNSA. The CDR3 is 13 residues long. Here the CDR3 DNA reads TGTGCCAGCAGCACTGGACCATCCTCCGAGCAGTACTTC. Translating it yields CASSTGPSSEQYF.

This clonotype showed up just a few times. The genes are TRBV7-6 and TRBJ2-3, with 7 bases matching TRBD2. The CDR3 is 15 residues long. Germline trimming cut 7 bases from V and 6 bases from J; bases unmatched to any gene: 13. Germline V CDR1 and CDR2: SGHVS, FNYEAQ. The CDR3 DNA follows: TGTGCCAGCATGCGAATTGGGGGGGTTCTGGATACGCAGTATTTT. It translates to CASMRIGGVLDTQYF.

This clonotype occurred a few times. The rearrangement links TRBV11-2 to TRBJ2-1; D uncertain. Trimming left V 3 bases short and J 4 bases short, with 10 bases between. The CDR3 spans 14 residues. Germline CDR1 is SGHAT and CDR2 is FQNNGV. The CDR3 bases are TGTGCCAGCAGCTTTTCGGACGGTTACAATGAGCAGTTCTTC. Translated: CASSFSDGYNEQFF.

The chain's CDR3 is CASSVSPPGAGDNEQFF. In DNA form, the CDR3 reads TGTGCCAGCAGCGTTTCCCCCCCGGGAGCGGGGGACAATGAGCAGTTCTTC. V and J are TRBV9 and TRBJ2-1; 8 bases line up with TRBD2. The CDR3 extends over 17 amino acids. The V gene's germline CDR1 is SGDLS and CDR2 YYNGEE. V lost 2 bases and J lost 5; bases outside the gene matches: 12. Variable domain in full (rest from reference TRBV9 and TRBJ2-1): DSGVTQTPKHLITATGQRVTLRCSPRSGDLSVYWYQQSLDQGLQFLIQYYNGEERAKGNILERFSAQQFPDLHSELNLSSLELGDSALYFCASSVSPPGAGDNEQFFGPGTRLTVL.

The rearrangement uses TRBV13 and TRBJ1-2; 7 bases agree with TRBD1. The CDR3 length is 16 residues. The V gene end was trimmed by 1 base and the J gene end by 7 bases; junction bases not matched to a gene: 12. CDR1 and CDR2 from the germline V gene are PRHDT and FYEKMQ (reference sequence). The CDR3 here is CASSLVLQGVIRGYTF. The CDR3 DNA reads as TGTGCCAGCAGCTTAGTTCTGCAGGGGGTTATTCGTGGCTACACCTTC.

There are a few counts of this clonotype. The chain carries TRBV20-1 and TRBJ2-3; D is unclear. V was trimmed by 6 bases and J by 4 bases, leaving 14 bases between them. Looked up from germline, CDR1 is DFQATT and CDR2 is SNEGSKA (reference sequence). CDR3 length: 13 residues. The CDR3: CSAMVLSADTQYF. In DNA, the CDR3 is TGCAGTGCGATGGTACTATCGGCAGATACGCAGTATTTT.

The chain links TRBV28 to TRBJ2-3; 7 bases fit TRBD1. Germline CDR1 MDHEN, CDR2 SYDVKM. The trim removed 5 bases at V and 2 bases at J, leaving 7 bases unmatched. The CDR3 contains 15 residues. CDR3 nucleotide sequence: TGTGCCAGCAGTGACTCAGGGGGAACCACAGATACGCAGTATTTT. It is translated as CASSDSGGTTDTQYF.

This clonotype was observed a few times. The chain links TRBV27 to TRBJ2-1; a possible D gene is TRBD1 (6 bases). CDR1 and CDR2 (germline): MNHEY, SMNVEV (reference sequence). V was clipped by 6 bases and J by 4 bases, with 16 bases between them. The CDR3 spans 15 residues. The CDR3 bases are TGTGCCAGCAGATCCTTAGGGGGAACATACAATGAGCAGTTCTTC. Its protein is CASRSLGGTYNEQFF.

As DNA, the CDR3 is TGTGCCAGCAGCCAATCTGGTACGGGTAACAATGAGCAGTTCTTC. Amino acid sequence: CASSQSGTGNNEQFF. V and J are TRBV16 and TRBJ2-1; D uncertain. The CDR3 sequence is 15 residues long. The germline CDR1 and CDR2 sequences are KGHSY and FQNENV. Trimming stripped 0 bases from V and 5 bases from J, with 11 bases between.

The chain combines TRBV6-6 with TRBJ1-5; maybe TRBD1 (5 bases). The CDR3 extends over 16 amino acids. Germline CDR1 and CDR2: MNHNY and SVGAGI (reference sequence). V shed 2 bases and J shed 0 bases, with 11 bases lying between them. Here the CDR3 reads CASSYDGGYSNQPQHF. The CDR3 DNA reads TGTGCCAGCAGTTACGACGGGGGTTATAGCAATCAGCCCCAGCATTTT.

This clonotype was counted between two and nine times. The chain joins TRBV13 to TRBJ1-2; 8 bases map to TRBD1. The V gene's germline CDR1 is PRHDT and CDR2 FYEKMQ (reference sequence). With 5 bases clipped from V and 8 bases from J, the junction kept 16 bases outside the gene matches. This CDR3 is built from 16 residues. CDR3 DNA sequence: TGTGCCAGCAGCAGCCGACAGGGGAGAATTCGTTCGGGCTACACCTTC. Amino acids: CASSSRQGRIRSGYTF.

This sequence joins TRBV6-2 or TRBV6-3 and TRBJ2-7; maybe TRBD2 (7 bases). Germline V lookup: CDR1 MNHEY, CDR2 SVGEGT. The CDR3 extends over 13 amino acids. Trimming left V 5 bases short and J 9 bases short, with 17 bases between. The chain's CDR3 is CASSLAGANVQYF. CDR3 nucleotides: TGTGCCAGCAGTCTCGCGGGGGCAAACGTGCAGTACTTC.

This chain links TRBV6-6 with TRBJ2-3, with a tentative D call TRBD2 (6 bases). The CDR3 consists of 13 residues. The germline V gene has CDR1 MNHNY and CDR2 SVGAGI (reference sequence). With 6 bases removed from V and 6 bases from J, the gap between germline ends came to 13 bases. The CDR3 coding sequence is TGTGCCAGCAGCCATGGGGGGTCCGATACGCAGTATTTT. Protein: CASSHGGSDTQYF.